Included here is one TCR beta chain sequence, with context. Sequencing used immunoSEQ multiplex PCR; TCRdb keeps in-frame clones, though not all of them. The sample carries under 40,000 clones, around 84% recorded once. The entry originates in a study of blood T cell repertoires in COVID-19. In the study overall: Italy, Spain and the United States were the sources of the convalescent and acute COVID-19 samples. Nucleic acid was either cDNA or gDNA, and it came from T cells, B-cell-depleted T cells, or PBMCs.

Germline lookup yields CDR1 LNHDA and CDR2 SQIVND (reference sequence). The CDR3 is 14 amino acids. With V trimmed by 3 bases and J by 6 bases, 6 bases remained unmatched. The sequencing input was peripheral blood. The V call is TRBV19, the J call TRBJ2-7, with 9 bases matching TRBD1. The TCR sequence derives from a man aged 45-60 years with active or convalescent COVID-19. CDR3 coding DNA: TGTGCCAGTAGTATTACGACAGGGGGATCCGAGCAGTACTTC. Translation gives CASSITTGGSEQYF.